A selection of T cell receptor beta chains follows, all from one sample in a study of beta chain features in type 1 diabetes. Only in-frame clones appear in the TCRdb table, and some are missing; sequencing was by immunoSEQ multiplex PCR. The table shows about 360,000 clones, with around 13% occurring only once. The sample comprised naive CD4+ T cells from blood. Receptors were obtained from a man younger than 35 in good health. Each CDR3 is given with its conserved first and last residue.

TRBV7-9	CASSKRTSKVF
TRBV28	CASSPPFFYGGTSGANVLTF
TRBV7-9	CASSSGSLGANVLTF
TRBV6-5	CASRRLDRDGTEAFF
TRBV30	CAWSIPQGTQYF
TRBV18	CASSRGNREETQYF
TRBV11-2	CASSLSVSDTQYF
TRBV10-3	CAISDRNQPQHF
TRBV7-9	CASSSGTKNRVQYF
TRBV4-1	CASRATGGSYEQYF
TRBV30	CAWSSYEKLFF
TRBV28	CASPENGFDSYNEQFF
TRBV7-2	CASSLRSSGRETQYF
TRBV5-1	CASSLYGDTQYF
TRBV28	CASTLGDGGEGSPLHF
TRBV5-6	CASSRRGQADTQYF
TRBV28	CASRLTGGGGEQYF
TRBV19	CATTQGSRTDTQYF
TRBV6-1	CASSGGVSRVFGNEQFF
TRBV30	CAWSLDVTEQFF
TRBV2	CASTKDRGLGNEQFF
TRBV7-9	CASSRGRSYEQYF